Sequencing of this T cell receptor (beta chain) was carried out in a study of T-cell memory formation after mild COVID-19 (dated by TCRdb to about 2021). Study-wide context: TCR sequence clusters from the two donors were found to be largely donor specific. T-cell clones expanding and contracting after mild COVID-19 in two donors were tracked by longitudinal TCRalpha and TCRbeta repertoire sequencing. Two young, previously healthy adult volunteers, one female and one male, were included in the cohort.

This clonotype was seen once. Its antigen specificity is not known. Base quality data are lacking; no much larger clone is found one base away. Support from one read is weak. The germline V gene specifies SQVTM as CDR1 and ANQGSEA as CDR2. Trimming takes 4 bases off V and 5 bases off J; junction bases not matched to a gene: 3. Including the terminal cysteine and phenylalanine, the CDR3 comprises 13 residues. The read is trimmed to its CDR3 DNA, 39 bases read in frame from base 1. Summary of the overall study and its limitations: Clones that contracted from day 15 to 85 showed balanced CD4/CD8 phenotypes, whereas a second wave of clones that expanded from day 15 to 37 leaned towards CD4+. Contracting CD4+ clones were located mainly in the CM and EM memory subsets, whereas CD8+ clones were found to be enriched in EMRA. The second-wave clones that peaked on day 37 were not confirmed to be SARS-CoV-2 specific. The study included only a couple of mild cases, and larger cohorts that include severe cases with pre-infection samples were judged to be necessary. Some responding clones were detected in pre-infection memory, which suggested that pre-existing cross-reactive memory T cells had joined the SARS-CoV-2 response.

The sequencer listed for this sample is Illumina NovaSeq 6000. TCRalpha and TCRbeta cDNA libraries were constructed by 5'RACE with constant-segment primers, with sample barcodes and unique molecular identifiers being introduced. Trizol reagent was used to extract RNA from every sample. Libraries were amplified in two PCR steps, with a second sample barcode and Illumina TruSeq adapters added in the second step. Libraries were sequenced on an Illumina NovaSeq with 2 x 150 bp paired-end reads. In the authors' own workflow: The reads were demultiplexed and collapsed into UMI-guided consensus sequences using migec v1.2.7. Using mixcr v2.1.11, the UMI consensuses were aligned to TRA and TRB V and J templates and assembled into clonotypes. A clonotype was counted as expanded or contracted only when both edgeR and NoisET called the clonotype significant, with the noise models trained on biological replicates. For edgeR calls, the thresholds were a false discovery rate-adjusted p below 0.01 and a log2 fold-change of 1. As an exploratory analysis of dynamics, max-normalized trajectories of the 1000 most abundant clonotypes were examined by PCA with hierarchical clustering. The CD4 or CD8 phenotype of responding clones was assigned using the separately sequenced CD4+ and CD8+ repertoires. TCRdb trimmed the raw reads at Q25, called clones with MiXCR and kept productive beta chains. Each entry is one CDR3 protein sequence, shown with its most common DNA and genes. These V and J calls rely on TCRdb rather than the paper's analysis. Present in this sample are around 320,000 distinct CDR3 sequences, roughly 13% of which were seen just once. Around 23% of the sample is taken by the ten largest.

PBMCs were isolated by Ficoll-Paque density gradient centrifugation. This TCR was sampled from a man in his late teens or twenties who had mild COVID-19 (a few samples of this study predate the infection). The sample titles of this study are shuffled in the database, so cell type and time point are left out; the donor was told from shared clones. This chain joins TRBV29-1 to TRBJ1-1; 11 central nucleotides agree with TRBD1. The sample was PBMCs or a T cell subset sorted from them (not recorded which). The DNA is TGCAGCGTTGTCCGGGACAGGGGGACTGAAGCTTTCTTT. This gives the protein CSVVRDRGTEAFF. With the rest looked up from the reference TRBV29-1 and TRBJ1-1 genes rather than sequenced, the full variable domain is SAVISQKPSRDICQRGTSLTIQCQVDSQVTMMFWYRQQPGQSLTLIATANQGSEATYESGFVIDKFPISRPNLTFSTLTVSNMSPEDSSIYLCSVVRDRGTEAFFGQGTRLTVV.